Presented here are 17 T cell receptor beta chains from one specimen sequenced in a study of PD-L1 blockade in urothelial cancer. Time point here: pretreatment peripheral blood. Produced via immunoSEQ multiplex PCR; TCRdb's table is partial and in-frame only. The sample carries 95,000 or so clones, about nine tenths recorded once. Specimen: PBMCs, collected around atezolizumab (anti-PD-L1) treatment. The receptors come from a man aged 55 to 70 with urothelial cancer.

The chain couples TRBV28 to TRBJ1-2; 10 bases fit TRBD1. The ends lost 5 bases at V and 8 bases at J; junction bases unmatched: 11. Germline V lookup: CDR1 MDHEN, CDR2 SYDVKM. The CDR3 contains 15 residues. The CDR3 protein is CASSGRDRGVGGYTF. The CDR3 DNA follows: TGTGCCAGCAGTGGGCGGGACAGGGGAGTAGGAGGCTACACCTTC.

This chain links TRBV19 with TRBJ1-3, with D possibly TRBD1 on 5 matching bases. The CDR3 has 16 residues. The germline CDR1 and CDR2 sequences are LNHDA and SQIVND (reference sequence). V lost 6 bases, J lost 0 bases, and 15 bases lay in between. This CDR3 is CASSPDRAISGNTIYF. CDR3 DNA: TGTGCCAGTAGCCCCGACAGAGCTATCTCTGGAAACACCATATATTTT.

CDR3 sequence: CASSLLEGGSSTDTQYF. The CDR3 DNA reads TGTGCCAGCAGCTTGCTGGAAGGGGGCAGTAGCACAGATACGCAGTATTTT. The rearrangement uses TRBV5-4 and TRBJ2-3, with 7 bases matching TRBD1. From germline, CDR1 is SGHNT and CDR2 YYREEE (reference sequence). V shed 1 base, J shed 0 bases, and the junction held 8 bases outside the gene matches. The CDR3 is 17 residues long.

This clone was counted once. V is TRBV11-2 and J is TRBJ1-6; D is unclear. This CDR3 is 16 amino acids long. The germline V gene has CDR1 SGHAT and CDR2 FQNNGV. V lost 3 bases to trimming and J lost 6 bases, with 15 bases between them. CDR3 DNA: TGTGCCAGCAGCTTTTCGGGGTGGGATAGTAATTCACCCCTCCACTTT. Translation: CASSFSGWDSNSPLHF.

The chain joins TRBV28 to TRBJ2-7; 7 nucleotides agree with TRBD1. Germline V gives CDR1 MDHEN, CDR2 SYDVKM. V shed 2 bases and J 3 bases; nucleotides not matched to a gene: 4. The CDR3 covers 14 residues. CDR3 DNA: TGTGCCAGCAGTTTAGACAGGGCACGCTACGAGCAGTACTTC. Amino acids: CASSLDRARYEQYF.

The sample holds a few counts of this clone. This rearrangement joins TRBV18 to TRBJ1-2, with D maybe TRBD1 (5 bases). Trimming cost V 3 bases and J 3 bases, with 11 bases left between them. The germline CDR1 and CDR2 sequences are KGHSH and LQKENI. The CDR3 has 14 amino acids. The CDR3 DNA follows: TGTGCCAGCTCACCCACCGACAGCCACTATGGCTACACCTTC. Translating gives CASSPTDSHYGYTF.

Here the CDR3 reads CASSFKGAWNTGELFF. CDR3 nucleotides: TGTGCCAGCAGCTTTAAGGGGGCCTGGAACACCGGGGAGCTGTTTTTT. The chain recombines TRBV5-8 with TRBJ2-2; 7 bases align to TRBD1. V dropped 2 bases and J dropped 1; count of bases not matched to a gene: 5. CDR1 is SGHTS, CDR2 YDEGEE, per germline. The CDR3 is 16 amino acids.

V usage is TRBV28 and J usage is TRBJ1-1, with unresolved D. CDR1 MDHEN and CDR2 SYDVKM come from the germline V gene. CDR3 length: 16 residues. The ends were cut back, 4 bases at V and 4 bases at J, with 19 bases in the middle. The CDR3 sequence is CASSSPHSGRSTEAFF. As DNA, the CDR3 is TGTGCCAGCAGTTCCCCCCATTCGGGTCGGAGCACTGAAGCTTTCTTT.

V usage is TRBV4-1 and J usage is TRBJ1-5; tentatively, D is TRBD1 (5 bases). Trimming pared 4 bases from V and 2 bases from J, leaving 9 bases between. The V gene's germline CDR1 is MGHRA and CDR2 YSYEKL. The CDR3 runs 14 residues. The CDR3 loop is CASSLGGGNQPQHF. CDR3 bases: TGCGCCAGCAGCCTGGGGGGGGGCAATCAGCCCCAGCATTTT.

The CDR3 loop reads CASSYDTANTGELFF. The CDR3, as DNA: TGTGCCAGCAGTTACGACACTGCGAACACCGGGGAGCTGTTTTTT. The J gene is TRBJ2-2, the V gene TRBV6-6; no reliable D call. The CDR3 spans 15 residues. Trimming pared 2 bases from V and 0 bases from J, leaving 7 bases between. Germline V gene lookup returns CDR1 MNHNY and CDR2 SVGAGI (reference sequence).

The chain carries TRBV18 and TRBJ2-3; no reliable D call. Germline V gene sequence: CDR1 KGHSH, CDR2 LQKENI. This CDR3 has 15 amino acids. Trimming shortened V by 3 bases and J by 0 bases, and 10 bases separated the two germline ends. The DNA of the CDR3 is TGTGCCAGCTCACCCCCGGGTACTAGCACAGATACGCAGTATTTT. Encoded protein: CASSPPGTSTDTQYF.

The V and J genes are TRBV15 and TRBJ2-2; TRBD2 is a possible D gene (5 bases). CDR3 length: 15 residues. Looked up from germline, CDR1 is LNHNV and CDR2 is YYDKDF (reference sequence). The V end lost 4 bases, the J end lost 0 bases, and 9 bases lay between the germline ends. The CDR3 DNA sequence: TGTGCCACCAGCATAGGACTGCCGAACACCGGGGAGCTGTTTTTT. Translation gives CATSIGLPNTGELFF.

The rearrangement joins TRBV19 to TRBJ2-3; 10 bases map to TRBD1. In germline, CDR1 is LNHDA, CDR2 SQIVND (reference sequence). CDR3 length equals 14 residues. V lost 10 bases and J lost 6; bases outside the gene matches: 10. The CDR3 bases are TGTGCCATTCGAGACAGGGGGCATGGGGATACGCAGTATTTT. Amino acids: CAIRDRGHGDTQYF.

This CDR3 reads CASSLGGKDEQYF. The CDR3 DNA reads as TGCGCCAGCAGCTTGGGCGGGAAGGACGAGCAGTACTTC. This chain links TRBV5-1 with TRBJ2-7; D may be TRBD2 (6 bases). The V and J ends lost 0 bases and 5 bases respectively, with 9 bases between them. CDR1 and CDR2 (germline): SGHRS, YFSETQ. The CDR3 runs 13 residues.

The genes are TRBV7-2 and TRBJ1-1, with D hard to call. This CDR3 comprises 14 residues. The V and J ends lost 3 bases and 0 bases respectively, with 8 bases between them. Germline assignment: CDR1 SGHTA and CDR2 FQGNSA. This CDR3 reads CASSFVAMNTEAFF. For the CDR3, the DNA is TGTGCCAGCAGCTTTGTTGCGATGAACACTGAAGCTTTCTTT.

The V gene is TRBV5-4, the J gene TRBJ2-5; 11 bases map to TRBD2. The germline V gene has CDR1 SGHNT and CDR2 YYREEE (reference sequence). V gave up 5 bases and J gave up 2 bases; unmatched junction bases: 5. This CDR3 spans 15 amino acids. The CDR3 DNA is TGTGCCAGCAGTTTGACTAGCGGGGATCAAGAGACCCAGTACTTC. Translated, it gives CASSLTSGDQETQYF. Variable domain in full (rest from reference TRBV5-4 and TRBJ2-5): ETGVTQSPTHLIKTRGQQVTLRCSSQSGHNTVSWYQQALGQGPQFIFQYYREEENGRGNFPPRFSGLQFPNYSSELNVNALELDDSALYLCASSLTSGDQETQYFGPGTRLLVL.

The rearrangement joins TRBV15 to TRBJ1-2; 7 nucleotides align to TRBD1. There are 15 residues in the CDR3. The V gene's germline CDR1 is LNHNV and CDR2 YYDKDF (reference sequence). V shed 3 bases and J 0 bases; nucleotides not matched to a gene: 4. The CDR3 nucleotides are TGTGCCACCAGCAGGGGCGGGACAGCTAACTATGGCTACACCTTC. The encoded protein is CATSRGGTANYGYTF.